These 6 T cell receptor beta chains came from one sample sequenced in a study of blood T cell repertoires in COVID-19. Libraries were prepared by immunoSEQ multiplex PCR; TCRdb keeps only in-frame clonotypes and omits some of them. Of roughly 100,000 clones in the sample, less than 90% were seen once. Sequences were obtained from peripheral blood. These receptors were taken from a human donor in a cohort sampled during active COVID-19.

This sequence joins TRBV19 and TRBJ2-2, with D unclear. Germline assignment: CDR1 LNHDA and CDR2 SQIVND (reference sequence). The CDR3 consists of 14 residues. The V end was cut by 3 bases, the J end by 4 bases, with 9 bases between. DNA of the CDR3: TGTGCCAGTAGTATGGGCCAGAGCACCGGGGAGCTGTTTTTT. This codes for CASSMGQSTGELFF.

The V call is TRBV5-1, the J call TRBJ1-1; D is unresolved. V lost 0 bases to trimming and J lost 1 base, with 16 bases between them. In germline, CDR1 is SGHRS, CDR2 YFSETQ. The CDR3 consists of 17 residues. CDR3 residues: CASSLAMREVANTEAFF. The CDR3 bases are TGCGCCAGCAGCTTGGCCATGCGGGAGGTGGCGAACACTGAAGCTTTCTTT.

V usage is TRBV28 and J usage is TRBJ2-7, with 7 bases lining up with TRBD1. The CDR3 has 15 residues. V shed 3 bases and J 0 bases; nucleotides not matched to a gene: 5. CDR1 and CDR2 from the germline V gene are MDHEN and SYDVKM. CDR3 coding DNA: TGTGCCAGCAGTTTTCTGGGACAGAGCTCCTACGAGCAGTACTTC. Encoded protein: CASSFLGQSSYEQYF.

The V call is TRBV29-1, the J call TRBJ2-7, with a tentative D call TRBD1 (5 bases). The CDR3 loop spans 13 amino acids. V lost 1 base, J lost 4 bases, and 11 bases lay in between. Germline CDR1 reads SQVTM; CDR2 reads ANQGSEA. CDR3 sequence reads: CSVEVGAKYEQYF. In DNA, the CDR3 is TGCAGCGTTGAAGTTGGGGCCAAGTACGAGCAGTACTTC.

The V call is TRBV3-1 (or the pseudogene TRBV3-2), the J call TRBJ1-1; D is undetermined. The CDR3 covers 13 residues. The V end lost 3 bases, the J end lost 8 bases, and 13 bases lay between the germline ends. Germline lookup yields CDR1 LGHDT and CDR2 YNNKEL (reference sequence). The CDR3 loop is CASSHLEVTEAFF. The CDR3 DNA is TGTGCCAGCAGCCATTTGGAGGTCACAGAAGCTTTCTTT.

The chain recombines TRBV5-1 with TRBJ2-7, with D possibly being TRBD2 (5 bases). This CDR3 has 17 residues. Germline V gene data show CDR1 as SGHRS and CDR2 as YFSETQ. Trimming took off 2 bases at V and 0 bases at J, with 18 bases between the two ends. In DNA, the CDR3 is TGCGCCAGCAGCTTATTCGGGGTCCCCCAAAGCTCCTACGAGCAGTACTTC. Its translation is CASSLFGVPQSSYEQYF.